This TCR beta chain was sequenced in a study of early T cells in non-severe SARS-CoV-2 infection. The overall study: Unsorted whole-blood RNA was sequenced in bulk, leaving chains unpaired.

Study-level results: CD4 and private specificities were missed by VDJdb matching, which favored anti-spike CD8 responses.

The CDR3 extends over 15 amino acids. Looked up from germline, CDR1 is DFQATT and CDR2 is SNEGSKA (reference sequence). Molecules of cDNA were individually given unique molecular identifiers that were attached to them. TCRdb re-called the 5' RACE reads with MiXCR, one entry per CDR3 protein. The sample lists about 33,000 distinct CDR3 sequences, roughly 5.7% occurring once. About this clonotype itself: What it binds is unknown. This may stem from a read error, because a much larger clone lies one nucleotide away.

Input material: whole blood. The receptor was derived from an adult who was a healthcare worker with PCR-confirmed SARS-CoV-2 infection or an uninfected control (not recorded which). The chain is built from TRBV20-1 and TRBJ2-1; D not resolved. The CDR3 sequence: CSARSRPPTYNEQLF. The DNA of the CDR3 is TGCAGTGCTAGATCAAGACCCCCCACGTACAATGAGCAGCTCTTC.